This T cell receptor (beta chain) originates from a study of control samples from healthy donors and cancer patients (dated by TCRdb to the early 2020s). Ends trimmed: V by 0 bases, J by 3 bases; bases unmatched to a gene: 3. From its cysteine to its phenylalanine, the CDR3 spans 15 amino acids. Just CDR3 DNA is preserved here, 45 bases in frame from base 1. CDR1 and CDR2 were assigned from the germline V gene as SGHRS and YFSETQ. Notes on this clone: Its antigen remains undetermined. There are no base qualities to consult, and no much larger clone falls within one base.

Library creation used the immunoSEQ multiplex PCR assay. As stored in TCRdb, this immuneACCESS dataset retains in-frame rearrangements with V and J assigned. A fraction of the clones does not appear; measured against another copy, unresolved V genes explain less than half of the discrepancy, and the remainder lacks a known reason. In this sample the table shows 150,000 to 200,000 clones, 90% to 95% of which occur a single time. The top ten hold around 1.6% of the sample. The clonotype was recovered from a man between 18 and 29 years old in good health. Material for sequencing was blood. The chain links TRBV5-1 with TRBJ1-3, with 7 bases matching TRBD1. In nucleotide form, the sequence is TGCGCCAGCAGCTTGGCCACAGGGGTTGGAAACACCATATATTTT. Protein translation: CASSLATGVGNTIYF. Reference TRBV5-1 and TRBJ1-3 proteins supply the regions before and after the CDR3; the full variable domain is: KAGVTQTPRYLIKTRGQQVTLSCSPISGHRSVSWYQQTPGQGLQFLFEYFSETQRNKGNFPGRFSGRQFSNSRSEMNVSTLELGDSALYLCASSLATGVGNTIYFGEGSWLTVV.